The sequence of this T cell receptor (beta chain) was determined in a study of cytomegalovirus exposure and HLA in healthy donors. This clone showed up just once. The antigen remains unidentified. The PCR made use of 60 Vbeta and 13 Jbeta primers. Clones were read by immunoSEQ multiplex PCR, and TCRdb kept only the in-frame ones, dropping some. Of approximately 150,000 clones listed, about 83% are singletons. Germline-derived CDR1 and CDR2 are SGHNT and YYREEE (reference sequence). Trimming stripped 2 bases from V and 4 bases from J, with 13 bases between. The CDR3 loop spans 15 amino acids. Study-wide points: A classifier reportedly called cytomegalovirus status with high sensitivity and specificity. In a later analysis, donors in an Asian-associated ancestry cluster reportedly had fewer N-insertions in productive TCRs than the cohort mean.

This chain links TRBV5-4 with TRBJ2-4; weak D call: TRBD2 (6 bases). The source of this sequence is a man aged 35 to 55 in good health and CMV-seropositive. The specimen sequenced was PBMCs. CDR3 sequence reads: CASSFGGVAKNIQYF. CDR3 DNA: TGTGCCAGCAGCTTCGGGGGAGTGGCAAAAAACATTCAGTACTTC. Full variable domain (rest looked up from reference TRBV5-4 and TRBJ2-4): ETGVTQSPTHLIKTRGQQVTLRCSSQSGHNTVSWYQQALGQGPQFIFQYYREEENGRGNFPPRFSGLQFPNYSSELNVNALELDDSALYLCASSFGGVAKNIQYFGAGTRLSVL.